One sample yielded the 14 T cell receptor beta chains listed below, sequenced in a study of blood T cell repertoires in COVID-19. TCRdb keeps only in-frame clones here, not all; method: immunoSEQ multiplex PCR. Among more than 150,000 clones listed, roughly 82% were seen once. The material sequenced was PBMCs or T cells enriched from blood (not recorded which). The source is a man in his fifties or sixties who had recovered from COVID-19.

V gene TRBV13 combines with J gene TRBJ1-3, with D unclear. Per germline, CDR1 PRHDT and CDR2 FYEKMQ (reference sequence). Trimming stripped 3 bases from V and 2 bases from J, with 8 bases between. This CDR3 comprises 14 residues. The CDR3 nucleotides read TGTGCCAGCAGCTTTTCTGGCACTGGAAACACCATATATTTT. The encoded protein is CASSFSGTGNTIYF.

V and J are TRBV5-1 and TRBJ2-2; weak D call: TRBD1 (6 bases). V shed 4 bases and J shed 6 bases, with 13 bases lying between them. CDR1 is SGHRS and CDR2 is YFSETQ in the germline V gene. The CDR3 sequence is 14 residues long. The CDR3 region has the DNA TGCGCCAGCAGCCCACAGGGAAAGGCCGGGGAGCTGTTTTTT. It specifies CASSPQGKAGELFF.

The DNA for the CDR3 is TGTGCCAGCAGCCAGGGACAGGGGGCGCCTGAGCAGTACTTC. It encodes CASSQGQGAPEQYF. The chain is built from TRBV3-1 (or the pseudogene TRBV3-2) and TRBJ2-7; 12 nucleotides align to TRBD1. Germline V CDR1 and CDR2: LGHDT, YNNKEL (reference sequence). The CDR3 extends over 14 amino acids. V trimming: 3 bases; J trimming: 7 bases; junction bases outside the gene matches: 4.

The chain joins TRBV5-1 to TRBJ1-5; tentatively, D is TRBD1 (6 bases). The CDR3 runs 14 residues. CDR1 SGHRS and CDR2 YFSETQ come from the germline V gene. V lost 4 bases and J 7 bases, leaving 15 bases between the germline ends. As DNA, the CDR3 is TGCGCCAGCAGCGCCGGGACATCAGAACAGCCCCAGCATTTT. This codes for CASSAGTSEQPQHF. Full variable domain (remainder filled in from reference TRBV5-1 and TRBJ1-5): KAGVTQTPRYLIKTRGQQVTLSCSPISGHRSVSWYQQTPGQGLQFLFEYFSETQRNKGNFPGRFSGRQFSNSRSEMNVSTLELGDSALYLCASSAGTSEQPQHFGDGTRLSIL.

The rearrangement joins TRBV7-2 to TRBJ2-7; TRBD1 is a possible D gene (5 bases). Deletions cut 1 base from V and 5 bases from J, with 12 bases between. The CDR3 covers 14 residues. The germline V gene has CDR1 SGHTA and CDR2 FQGNSA. The CDR3 loop is CASSLESGHHEQYF. The CDR3 DNA is TGTGCCAGCAGCTTAGAGTCAGGGCACCACGAGCAGTACTTC.

The V and J genes are TRBV20-1 and TRBJ2-5, with 8 bases aligning to TRBD2. The CDR3 length is 16 residues. V was pared by 3 bases and J by 4 bases, with 13 bases of the junction left unmatched. Germline loops: CDR1 DFQATT, CDR2 SNEGSKA (reference sequence). Here the CDR3 reads CSASHSGAAEGETQYF. As DNA, the CDR3 is TGCAGTGCTAGTCATAGCGGGGCGGCGGAGGGAGAGACCCAGTACTTC.

The V call is TRBV28, the J call TRBJ1-4; D is perhaps TRBD1 (6 bases). The CDR3 covers 18 residues. The V end was cut by 4 bases, the J end by 4 bases, with 22 bases between. Germline-derived CDR1 and CDR2 are MDHEN and SYDVKM. Here the CDR3 DNA reads TGTGCCAGCAGTTCCCTCCCAGGACAGTCCCCCAATAATGAAAAACTGTTTTTT. Its translation is CASSSLPGQSPNNEKLFF.

The V call is TRBV6-1, the J call TRBJ1-6; 7 positions agree with TRBD1. CDR1 and CDR2 (germline): MNHNS, SASEGT. The CDR3 covers 19 residues. V was clipped by 0 bases and J by 10 bases; unmatched bases: 18. CDR3 sequence (DNA): TGTGCCAGCAGTGAAGCCCGTCAACAGGGGAGCTACGCTATCTCACCCCTCCACTTT. This translates into CASSEARQQGSYAISPLHF.

The chain links TRBV18 to TRBJ1-3; possibly TRBD1 for D (6 bases). CDR3 length equals 15 residues. Trimming pared 4 bases from V and 2 bases from J, leaving 12 bases between. Germline CDR1 is KGHSH and CDR2 is LQKENI. As DNA, the CDR3 is TGTGCCAGCTCACTCGGACAGCCGCCTGGAAACACCATATATTTT. Translating it yields CASSLGQPPGNTIYF.

The V call is TRBV28, the J call TRBJ1-3, with a tentative D call TRBD1 (5 bases). The CDR3 runs to 14 residues. The germline V gene has CDR1 MDHEN and CDR2 SYDVKM. Trimming took 8 bases from V and 1 from J, leaving 12 bases between them. The CDR3 reads CASVPPGSGNTIYF. CDR3 sequence (DNA): TGTGCCAGCGTCCCGCCAGGGTCTGGAAACACCATATATTTT.

V and J are TRBV9 and TRBJ2-1; 10 bases fit TRBD2. Per the germline V gene, CDR1 is SGDLS and CDR2 is YYNGEE. The V gene end was trimmed by 3 bases and the J gene end by 6 bases; junction bases not matched to a gene: 12. The CDR3 spans 17 residues. CDR3 bases: TGTGCCAGCAGCGCCAACCCCGGGACTAGCGTCGGCAATGAGCAGTTCTTC. It codes for CASSANPGTSVGNEQFF.

V gene TRBV12-3 or TRBV12-4 combines with J gene TRBJ1-1; 9 bases are a match to TRBD1. The CDR3 extends over 13 amino acids. With V trimmed by 6 bases and J by 3 bases, 2 bases remained unmatched. In nucleotides, the CDR3 is TGTGCCAGCAGCGGGACAGGGTACACTGAAGCTTTCTTT. Protein: CASSGTGYTEAFF.

The chain employs TRBV19 and TRBJ2-2, with 7 nucleotides matching TRBD2. Germline assignment: CDR1 LNHDA and CDR2 SQIVND (reference sequence). This CDR3 has 18 amino acids. V lost 7 bases, J lost 1 base, and 15 bases stayed unmatched. The CDR3 here is CASTPTAGDRRNTGELFF. CDR3 bases: TGTGCCAGTACTCCCACGGCGGGGGACCGCCGGAACACCGGGGAGCTGTTTTTT.

As to this clone: This same CDR3 is encoded by further DNA sequences in the sample. V usage is TRBV7-9 and J usage is TRBJ2-7; 7 bases agree with TRBD1. V was clipped by 4 bases and J by 1 base; unmatched bases: 4. The germline V gene encodes CDR1 SEHNR and CDR2 FQNEAQ (reference sequence). The CDR3 runs to 14 residues. The CDR3 DNA is TGTGCCAGCAGCTCCAGACAGGGTTCCTACGAGCAGTACTTC. Translating gives CASSSRQGSYEQYF.